A single sample gave rise to the 13 T cell receptor beta chains below, sequenced in a study of shared clonotypes between healthy human individuals. TCRdb's copy holds only in-frame clones and misses some; the assay was immunoSEQ multiplex PCR. Here the sample spans some 1,400,000 clones, around 97% being singletons. The material sequenced was naive CD4+ T cells sorted from blood. Subset given: CD45RA+ positively selected. The receptors stem from a man younger than 45 in good health.

The gene calls are TRBV19 and TRBJ2-3; D might be TRBD1 (6 bases). The CDR3 has 15 residues. Between the trimmed V and J ends, which lost 1 base and 1 base, there was a span of 9 bases. CDR1 and CDR2 from the germline V gene are LNHDA and SQIVND (reference sequence). Here the CDR3 DNA reads TGTGCCAGTAGTATAGCAGGGGATGGCACAGATACGCAGTATTTT. It yields the protein CASSIAGDGTDTQYF.

The J gene is TRBJ2-1, the V gene TRBV5-1, with 14 bases identical to TRBD2. In germline, CDR1 is SGHRS, CDR2 YFSETQ. V was pared by 4 bases and J by 7 bases, with 4 bases of the junction left unmatched. The CDR3 covers 15 residues. The CDR3 is CASSKGLAGVNEQFF. In DNA form, the CDR3 reads TGCGCCAGCAGCAAGGGACTAGCGGGAGTTAATGAGCAGTTCTTC.

CDR3 amino acids: CASSRDRARPEAFF. CDR3 nucleotide sequence: TGTGCCAGCAGTAGGGACAGAGCAAGACCTGAAGCTTTCTTT. The chain employs TRBV28 and TRBJ1-1; TRBD1 matches 7 bases. With V trimmed by 5 bases and J by 6 bases, 9 bases remained unmatched. Germline V gene lookup returns CDR1 MDHEN and CDR2 SYDVKM. The length of the CDR3 is 14 residues.

The chain combines TRBV29-1 with TRBJ1-2; D call uncertain. V was shortened by 5 bases and J by 6 bases, with 4 bases between the two germline ends. CDR3 length: 9 amino acids. Germline V gives CDR1 SQVTM, CDR2 ANQGSEA. CDR3 sequence (DNA): TGCAGCGTTTTCGATGGCTACACCTTC. It is translated as CSVFDGYTF.

The chain carries TRBV18 and TRBJ1-3, with a tentative D call TRBD1 (5 bases). The V end lost 2 bases, the J end lost 2 bases, and 13 bases lay between the germline ends. Germline CDR1 reads KGHSH; CDR2 reads LQKENI. The CDR3 totals 16 residues. The CDR3: CASSPASDMAGNTIYF. The DNA of the CDR3 is TGTGCCAGCTCACCAGCGTCGGACATGGCTGGAAACACCATATATTTT.

The chain uses TRBV6-5 and TRBJ2-3; tentative D call: TRBD2 (5 bases). CDR3 length: 15 residues. Between the trimmed V and J ends, which lost 2 bases and 2 bases, there was a span of 11 bases. Germline V gives CDR1 MNHEY, CDR2 SVGAGI. CDR3 amino acids: CASSYGAALTDTQYF. CDR3 sequence (DNA): TGTGCCAGCAGTTACGGAGCGGCCCTCACAGATACGCAGTATTTT.

This rearrangement joins TRBV10-2 to TRBJ2-3; D may correspond to TRBD1 or TRBD2 (6 bases each). Germline V gene lookup returns CDR1 WSHSY and CDR2 SAAADI. The CDR3 spans 14 residues. Trimming removed 2 bases at V and 1 base at J, with 7 bases between. The CDR3 nucleotides read TGCGCCAGCAGTGAGCGGGGGCGCACAGATACGCAGTATTTT. Translation: CASSERGRTDTQYF.

V is TRBV7-3 and J is TRBJ2-7, with D perhaps given as TRBD1 or TRBD2 (7 bases each). Germline V lookup: CDR1 SGHTA, CDR2 FQGTGA. V was cut by 5 bases and J by 7 bases, with 15 bases left in between. The CDR3 totals 13 residues. CDR3 coding DNA: TGTGCCAGCAGCCCGGGGACAGCGGGGGAGCAGTACTTC. This sequence encodes CASSPGTAGEQYF.

The genes are TRBV28 and TRBJ1-1, with a possible D match to TRBD1 (5 bases). V lost 6 bases, J lost 0 bases, and 11 bases lay in between. Germline-derived CDR1 and CDR2 are MDHEN and SYDVKM. This CDR3 contains 14 residues. For the CDR3, the DNA is TGTGCCAGCAGACGGGGGAGAATGAACACTGAAGCTTTCTTT. The encoded protein is CASRRGRMNTEAFF.

This rearrangement joins TRBV28 to TRBJ1-2; no reliable D call. V lost 3 bases and J 0 bases, leaving 14 bases between the germline ends. Germline lookup yields CDR1 MDHEN and CDR2 SYDVKM. The CDR3 covers 16 residues. As DNA, the CDR3 is TGTGCCAGCAGTTTCGGGCGGATTCTAGCTAACTATGGCTACACCTTC. Amino acid sequence: CASSFGRILANYGYTF.

The chain recombines TRBV19 with TRBJ2-4; D tentatively reads TRBD1 or TRBD2 (6 bases each). V lost 3 bases to trimming and J lost 3 bases, with 21 bases between them. CDR3 length: 18 residues. CDR1 is LNHDA and CDR2 is SQIVND in the germline V gene (reference sequence). CDR3 nucleotides: TGTGCCAGTAGTATTATCGGAGGGGGGATAGCGCACAAAAACATTCAGTACTTC. It specifies CASSIIGGGIAHKNIQYF.

CDR3 DNA sequence: TGTGCCAGTAGTATGAAGGAGGCGGGAAACACCATATATTTT. Translated, it gives CASSMKEAGNTIYF. The chain carries TRBV19 and TRBJ1-3; no firm D call. Deletions cut 3 bases from V and 4 bases from J, with 10 bases between. There are 14 residues in the CDR3. The germline gives CDR1 LNHDA, CDR2 SQIVND (reference sequence). Full variable domain (rest looked up from reference TRBV19 and TRBJ1-3): DGGITQSPKYLFRKEGQNVTLSCEQNLNHDAMYWYRQDPGQGLRLIYYSQIVNDFQKGDIAEGYSVSREKKESFPLTVTSAQKNPTAFYLCASSMKEAGNTIYFGEGSWLTVV.

The rearrangement links TRBV6-5 to TRBJ2-6; D remains unclear. This CDR3 is 14 amino acids long. Per the germline V gene, CDR1 is MNHEY and CDR2 is SVGAGI. V lost 0 bases to trimming and J lost 3 bases, with 3 bases between them. CDR3 amino acids: CASSYSGGANVLTF. The CDR3 bases are TGTGCCAGCAGTTACTCCGGTGGGGCCAACGTCCTGACTTTC.